The text below deals with one T cell receptor (beta chain). From germline, CDR1 is SGHRS and CDR2 YFSETQ. CDR3 length: 13 residues. V was pared by 5 bases and J by 3 bases, with 3 bases of the junction left unmatched. This sample is part of a study of blood T cell repertoires in COVID-19. Overall study context: Specimens from acute and convalescent COVID-19 originated in the United States, Italy and Spain. PBMCs, B-cell-depleted T cells, or T cells were the source of the cDNA or gDNA that made up the material.

In the authors' methods: By means of reference gene primer amplification, nucleated cell counts were estimated. The assay was immunoSEQ multiplex PCR, and TCRdb's table has in-frame clones only and misses some. Clone size and V and J calls were adopted from that table, with D and trimming inferred from the DNA. The sample shows roughly 150,000 clones, roughly 84% of them seen only once. Sequenced input: peripheral blood. The chain is built from TRBV5-1 and TRBJ2-7, with TRBD1 matching 9 bases. The clonotype originates from a woman of 80 years or more with active or convalescent COVID-19. The CDR3 region has the DNA TGCGCCAGCAGTCGGGACAGGGACTACGAGCAGTACTTC. Encoded protein: CASSRDRDYEQYF.